These 14 T cell receptor beta chains share one sample of origin, sequenced in a study of CD8 T cells in Susac syndrome. RNA amounts of about 0.45 to 1 ug underwent reverse transcription with random hexamers. In TCRdb, the immunoSEQ multiplex PCR reads were re-called with MiXCR into one record per CDR3 protein. The data hold some 300,000 distinct CDR3 sequences, with 75% to 90% observed a single time. The sample was CD8+ T cells from PBMCs. Receptor source: a human donor with multiple sclerosis.

This clonotype was seen only a few times. The CDR3 here is CASSAYNEQFF. The CDR3 DNA sequence: TGTGCCAGCAGTGCTTACAATGAGCAGTTCTTC. The chain uses TRBV27 and TRBJ2-1; D is uncertain. Germline V lookup: CDR1 MNHEY, CDR2 SMNVEV (reference sequence). Trimming removed 5 bases at V and 4 bases at J, with 3 bases between. This CDR3 has 11 amino acids.

The chain couples TRBV2 to TRBJ1-5; D is perhaps TRBD1 (6 bases). V gave up 6 bases and J gave up 5 bases, with 14 bases separating them. Germline values: CDR1 SNHLY, CDR2 FYNNEI. The CDR3 length is 14 residues. The CDR3 nucleotides read TGTGCCAGCAGACAGGGAAGCCTCGATCAGCCCCAGCATTTT. Translation gives CASRQGSLDQPQHF. Full variable domain (missing parts from reference TRBV2 and TRBJ1-5): EPEVTQTPSHQVTQMGQEVILRCVPISNHLYFYWYRQILGQKVEFLVSFYNNEISEKSEIFDDQFSVERPDGSNFTLKIRSTKLEDSAMYFCASRQGSLDQPQHFGDGTRLSIL.

This clonotype came up a few times. CDR3 in amino acids: CASSPWTGLMETQYF. CDR3 sequence (DNA): TGTGCCAGCAGCCCCTGGACAGGGCTAATGGAGACCCAGTACTTC. The chain employs TRBV5-4 and TRBJ2-5, with TRBD1 matching over 8 bases. V lost 4 bases and J lost 5; bases outside the gene matches: 10. CDR1 SGHNT and CDR2 YYREEE come from the germline V gene (reference sequence). The length of the CDR3 is 15 residues.

As DNA, the CDR3 is TGCGCCAGCAGCCAAGATCGGCAGGGGGAAGGAAACACCATATATTTT. As protein: CASSQDRQGEGNTIYF. This chain joins TRBV4-3 and TRBJ1-3; the match to TRBD1 covers 7 bases. The V gene end was trimmed by 0 bases and the J gene end by 4 bases; junction bases not matched to a gene: 6. CDR3 length equals 16 residues. Germline CDR1 reads LGHNA; CDR2 reads YSLEER.

This chain joins TRBV5-4 and TRBJ2-6; the D gene is possibly TRBD1 (6 bases). Trimming shortened V by 0 bases and J by 0 bases, and 22 bases separated the two germline ends. Germline loops: CDR1 SGHNT, CDR2 YYREEE (reference sequence). There are 21 residues in the CDR3. The CDR3 bases are TGTGCCAGCAGCTTGGCCGAGACAGGCCCATTCAGTCTCTCTGGGGCCAACGTCCTGACTTTC. This sequence encodes CASSLAETGPFSLSGANVLTF.

The V call is TRBV7-8, the J call TRBJ2-7; D possibly matches TRBD1 or TRBD2 (6 bases each). The CDR3 has 14 residues. Germline loops: CDR1 SGHVS, CDR2 FQNEAQ. V lost 6 bases and J lost 2, with 14 bases in between. DNA for the CDR3: TGTGCCAGCAGAAGCCGGGGGCTCACCTACGAGCAGTACTTC. Translation: CASRSRGLTYEQYF. Full variable domain (rest looked up from reference TRBV7-8 and TRBJ2-7): GAGVSQSPRYKVAKRGQDVALRCDPISGHVSLFWYQQALGQGPEFLTYFQNEAQLDKSGLPSDRFFAERPEGSVSTLKIQRTQQEDSAVYLCASRSRGLTYEQYFGPGTRLTVT.

The chain carries TRBV7-9 and TRBJ2-7, with D possibly TRBD2 on 5 matching bases. This CDR3 spans 16 amino acids. The germline gives CDR1 SEHNR, CDR2 FQNEAQ (reference sequence). Trimming stripped 0 bases from V and 0 bases from J, with 12 bases between. The CDR3 reads CASSLARGLFSYEQYF. DNA for the CDR3: TGTGCCAGCAGCTTAGCCCGCGGGCTCTTCTCCTACGAGCAGTACTTC.

This chain joins TRBV9 and TRBJ2-5, with 11 positions matching TRBD2. V trimming: 0 bases; J trimming: 2 bases; junction bases outside the gene matches: 3. Germline values: CDR1 SGDLS, CDR2 YYNGEE. CDR3 length: 16 residues. CDR3 in DNA: TGTGCCAGCAGCGTAGGGACTAGCGGGCATCAAGAGACCCAGTACTTC. It translates to CASSVGTSGHQETQYF. The entire variable domain, with the rest obtained from reference TRBV9 and TRBJ2-5, is as follows: DSGVTQTPKHLITATGQRVTLRCSPRSGDLSVYWYQQSLDQGLQFLIQYYNGEERAKGNILERFSAQQFPDLHSELNLSSLELGDSALYFCASSVGTSGHQETQYFGPGTRLLVL.

This clonotype was seen once. The chain combines TRBV27 with TRBJ1-6; D gene unclear. CDR1 is MNHEY and CDR2 is SMNVEV in the germline V gene (reference sequence). This CDR3 spans 14 amino acids. V was cut by 3 bases and J by 7 bases, with 10 bases left in between. The CDR3 region is CASSFGPWNSPLHF. The CDR3 DNA sequence: TGTGCCAGCAGTTTTGGACCTTGGAATTCACCCCTCCACTTT.

The chain is built from TRBV4-3 and TRBJ2-2, with D possibly TRBD1 on 6 matching bases. With 4 bases removed from V and 9 bases from J, the gap between germline ends came to 12 bases. CDR1 is LGHNA, CDR2 YSLEER, per germline. The length of the CDR3 is 13 residues. CDR3 region: CASSPQTGWELFF. The CDR3 DNA follows: TGCGCCAGCAGCCCTCAGACAGGCTGGGAGCTGTTTTTT.

This clonotype appeared once. One end of the junction varies from germline; a read error may be responsible. The chain employs TRBV4-2 and TRBJ2-1; a possible D gene is TRBD1 (5 bases). CDR1 LGHNA and CDR2 YNFKEQ come from the germline V gene. This CDR3 region has 14 residues. The DNA of the CDR3 is TGTGCCAGCAGCCAAGGAGCAGGGAACAATGGGCAGTTCTTC. Translating it yields CASSQGAGNNGQFF.

The CDR3 here is CSVYGQGAVAFF. The CDR3 bases are TGCAGCGTCTACGGACAGGGGGCGGTTGCTTTCTTT. The chain carries TRBV29-1 and TRBJ1-1; 11 nucleotides agree with TRBD1. The trim removed 6 bases at V and 11 bases at J, leaving 8 bases unmatched. This CDR3 comprises 12 residues. Germline CDR1 is SQVTM and CDR2 is ANQGSEA.

This sequence joins TRBV7-9 and TRBJ2-1; D gene unclear. Trimming took 1 base from V and 6 from J, leaving 7 bases between them. Looked up from germline, CDR1 is SEHNR and CDR2 is FQNEAQ (reference sequence). The CDR3 length is 13 residues. In nucleotides, the CDR3 is TGTGCCAGCAGCTTAGTTCGGATCAATGAGCAGTTCTTC. Amino acid sequence: CASSLVRINEQFF.

This chain links TRBV6-5 with TRBJ1-1; D call uncertain. Trimming removed 7 bases from V and 4 bases from J, with 10 bases in between. This CDR3 is 12 amino acids long. The germline gives CDR1 MNHEY, CDR2 SVGAGI. CDR3 DNA sequence: TGTGCCAGCAAAATAATGGGCACTGAAGCTTTCTTT. Translating it yields CASKIMGTEAFF.